Reported below is one T cell receptor (beta chain). These data are taken from a study of blood T cell repertoires in COVID-19. As for the study in general: From the United States, Italy and Spain came samples of acute and convalescent COVID-19. The cDNA or gDNA used as material had been derived from T cells, B-cell-depleted T cells, or PBMCs.

Deletions cut 3 bases from V and 5 bases from J, with 12 bases between. Germline loops: CDR1 SGHRS, CDR2 YFSETQ. The CDR3 consists of 14 residues. Per the study methods: It was from reference gene primer amplification that nucleated cell counts were estimated. This table comes from immunoSEQ multiplex PCR, and its TCRdb copy is limited to in-frame clones, with some not included. The V and J calls and the clone size are those of that table, but D and trimming were determined from the DNA. The data show roughly 250,000 clones, approximately 79% seen once. This TCR came from a woman aged 40 to 50 with active or convalescent COVID-19. Sequencing used peripheral blood. This rearrangement joins TRBV5-1 to TRBJ1-5; D is possibly TRBD1 (5 bases). The CDR3 coding sequence is TGCGCCAGCAGCTGGGGGACGGGGGATCAGCCCCAGCATTTT. Protein: CASSWGTGDQPQHF.